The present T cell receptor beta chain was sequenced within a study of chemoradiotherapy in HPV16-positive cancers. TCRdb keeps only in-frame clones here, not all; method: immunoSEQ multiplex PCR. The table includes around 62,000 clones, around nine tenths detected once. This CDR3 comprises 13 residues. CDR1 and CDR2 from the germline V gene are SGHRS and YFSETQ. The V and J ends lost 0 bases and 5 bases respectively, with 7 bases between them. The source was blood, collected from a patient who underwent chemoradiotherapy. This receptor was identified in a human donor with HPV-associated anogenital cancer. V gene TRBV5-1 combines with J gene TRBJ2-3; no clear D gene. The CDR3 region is CASSLAWGDTQYF. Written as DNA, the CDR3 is TGCGCCAGCAGCTTGGCGTGGGGAGATACGCAGTATTTT.